This T cell receptor (beta chain) was recovered during a study of blood T cells in healthy people across ages. About the research overall: Roughly one uniquely barcoded beta molecule per two T cells was captured.

To note about this clonotype: Its matching antigen is unknown. A read error is possible here, since a much larger clone lies one base away.

The authors drew about 10 milliliters of peripheral blood from each donor. Each sample yielded at least 6 million isolated PBMCs. Study findings and constraints: Measured against age, TCR beta diversity per million T cells decreased in a roughly linear manner.

Together with a sample-barcoded 5' primer, a J-beta primer mix was included in a second PCR lasting about 6 to 11 cycles. TCRdb re-called the 5' RACE reads with MiXCR, one entry per CDR3 protein. This table has some 1.4 million distinct CDR3 sequences, 42% appearing once. V was clipped by 6 bases and J by 4 bases; unmatched bases: 5. Germline-derived CDR1 and CDR2 are SGHTA and FQGNSA. The CDR3 sequence is 14 residues long. The sequence came from a woman under 30 in good health. V usage is TRBV7-2 and J usage is TRBJ2-1; TRBD2 matches at 8 bases. The sequencing sample was made of blood. CDR3 nucleotides: TGTGCCAGCAGTGGGGCTAGCGGGTACAATGAGCAGTTCTTC. This translates into CASSGASGYNEQFF.